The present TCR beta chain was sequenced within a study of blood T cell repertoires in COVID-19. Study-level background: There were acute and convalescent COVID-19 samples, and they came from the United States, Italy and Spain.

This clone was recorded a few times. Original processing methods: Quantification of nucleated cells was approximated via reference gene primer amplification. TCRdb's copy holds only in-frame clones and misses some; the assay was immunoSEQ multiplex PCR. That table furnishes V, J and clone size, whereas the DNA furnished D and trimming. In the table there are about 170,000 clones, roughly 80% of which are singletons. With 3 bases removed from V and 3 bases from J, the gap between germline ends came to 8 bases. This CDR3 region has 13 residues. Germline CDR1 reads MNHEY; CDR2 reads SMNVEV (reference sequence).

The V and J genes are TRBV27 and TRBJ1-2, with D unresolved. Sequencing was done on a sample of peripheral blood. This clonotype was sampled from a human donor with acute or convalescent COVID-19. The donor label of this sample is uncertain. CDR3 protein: CASSFTPDYGYTF. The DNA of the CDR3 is TGTGCCAGCAGTTTCACACCAGACTATGGCTACACCTTC.